These 30 T cell receptor beta chains were all obtained from the same sample, sequenced in a study of post-analysis software for immune sequencing data. No antigen has been assigned to these receptors. Incorporated into the TCR beta cDNA libraries were unique molecular identifiers, which served to reduce PCR and sequencing biases. A single record per CDR3 protein comes from TCRdb applying MiXCR to the PCR reads. The repertoire includes about 760,000 distinct CDR3 sequences, 30% of them detected once, and under 0.7% sits in the top ten. Findings of the study overall: Several TRBV segments occurring more often in patients than controls included TRBV5-6, TRBV5-1 and TRBV20-1.

Material: blood. These receptors were taken from a girl aged 5-17 years with multiple sclerosis.

The table lists this clonotype with a few counts. The chain joins TRBV4-1 to TRBJ1-2; D is uncertain. Looked up from germline, CDR1 is MGHRA and CDR2 is YSYEKL. The CDR3 extends over 15 amino acids. Trimming removed 0 bases at V and 0 bases at J, with 8 bases between. The CDR3 DNA follows: TGCGCCAGCAGCCAAGATGACCGCGCTAACTATGGCTACACCTTC. As protein: CASSQDDRANYGYTF.

This clonotype was seen a handful of times. This chain uses TRBV4-1 with TRBJ1-2; D unresolved. The CDR3 totals 11 residues. The germline V and J ends were trimmed by 1 base and 6 bases, with 3 bases remaining between them. The germline CDR1 and CDR2 sequences are MGHRA and YSYEKL. For the CDR3, the DNA is TGCGCCAGCAGCCAAGCGGATGGCTACACCTTC. This encodes CASSQADGYTF.

This clonotype has only a few counts. The J gene is TRBJ2-5, the V gene TRBV10-3; D perhaps matches TRBD2 (7 bases). V dropped 10 bases and J dropped 3 bases, with 15 bases sitting between them. CDR3 size: 13 residues. CDR1 ENHRY and CDR2 SYGVKD come from the germline V gene. The chain's CDR3 is CATGRGAEETQYF. In nucleotides, the CDR3 is TGTGCCACCGGTCGGGGGGCCGAAGAGACCCAGTACTTC.

The rearrangement joins TRBV20-1 to TRBJ1-5; D remains unclear. The CDR3 extends over 13 amino acids. Germline CDR1 and CDR2: DFQATT and SNEGSKA (reference sequence). The germline V and J ends were trimmed by 0 bases and 4 bases, with 7 bases remaining between them. CDR3 DNA sequence: TGCAGTGCTAGAGATCCCGATAATCAGCCCCAGCATTTT. Translated: CSARDPDNQPQHF.

The chain carries TRBV6-6 and TRBJ2-5; possibly TRBD1 for D (6 bases). The J call may be incorrect, as the DNA end agrees better with TRBJ2-7. Per germline, CDR1 MNHNY and CDR2 SVGAGI (reference sequence). The CDR3 totals 14 residues. The CDR3 is CASRCPGVNDEQYF. DNA of the CDR3: TGTGCCAGCAGGTGTCCAGGGGTAAATGACGAGCAGTACTTC.

The chain employs TRBV29-1 and TRBJ1-5, with 8 bases lining up with TRBD1. V was clipped by 4 bases and J by 4 bases; unmatched bases: 3. CDR3 length: 13 amino acids. The germline gives CDR1 SQVTM, CDR2 ANQGSEA. The CDR3, as DNA: TGCAGCGTTGGGACAGGGTCTAATCAGCCCCAGCATTTT. Translation gives CSVGTGSNQPQHF.

The chain uses TRBV29-1 and TRBJ2-7; D is perhaps TRBD2 (6 bases). CDR3 length: 12 amino acids. Trimming stripped 0 bases from V and 6 bases from J, with 9 bases between. Per germline, CDR1 SQVTM and CDR2 ANQGSEA. CDR3 DNA sequence: TGCAGCGTTGAAGAGACCGGGAGCGAGCAGTACTTC. It specifies CSVEETGSEQYF.

The chain joins TRBV4-1 to TRBJ1-5, with 8 bases identical to TRBD1. This CDR3 is 15 amino acids long. V lost 4 bases and J lost 7; bases outside the gene matches: 9. Germline CDR1 reads MGHRA; CDR2 reads YSYEKL. CDR3 sequence (DNA): TGCGCCAGCAGCCTAACAGGGGGGGCAGGGCAGCCCCAGCATTTT. Translating it yields CASSLTGGAGQPQHF.

This clonotype has a count of ten or more. The V call is TRBV6-6, the J call TRBJ2-3, with 7 bases fitting TRBD2. CDR1 MNHNY and CDR2 SVGAGI come from the germline V gene (reference sequence). V lost 6 bases and J lost 2; bases outside the gene matches: 11. The length of the CDR3 is 16 residues. Here the CDR3 reads CASRLMTSRYTDTQYF. The CDR3 region has the DNA TGTGCCAGCAGACTAATGACTAGCCGTTACACAGATACGCAGTATTTT.

V is TRBV14 and J is TRBJ1-4; D is unclear. Germline V gives CDR1 SGHDN, CDR2 FVKESK. Trimming took off 0 bases at V and 0 bases at J, with 14 bases between the two ends. This CDR3 has 18 residues. Here the CDR3 reads CASSQDWKGISTNEKLFF. CDR3 coding DNA: TGTGCCAGCAGCCAAGATTGGAAAGGGATATCAACTAATGAAAAACTGTTTTTT.

The chain carries TRBV28 and TRBJ2-4; possibly TRBD1 or TRBD2 for D (5 bases each). The V and J ends lost 7 bases and 0 bases respectively, with 22 bases between them. The CDR3 consists of 18 residues. Germline loops: CDR1 MDHEN, CDR2 SYDVKM. CDR3 sequence (DNA): TGTGCCAGCACCACCACGGGACCTTTTGGTCTAGCCAAAAACATTCAGTACTTC. Protein product: CASTTTGPFGLAKNIQYF.

Details on this clonotype: The junction departs from germline at one end; a sequencing error may be responsible. The chain has TRBV5-1 and TRBJ1-1, with D uncertain. The germline V gene encodes CDR1 SGHRS and CDR2 YFSETQ. This CDR3 is built from 12 residues. CDR3 in amino acids: CTSSLANNRAFF. The CDR3 coding sequence is TGCACCAGCAGCTTGGCCAACAATCGGGCTTTCTTT.

The chain recombines TRBV3-1 with TRBJ2-3; 8 positions match TRBD2. The CDR3 is 16 amino acids. After removal of 4 bases from V and 1 base from J, the junction contained 7 bases not matched to a gene. The germline gives CDR1 LGHDT, CDR2 YNNKEL (reference sequence). The CDR3 here is CASSRQRGYGTDTQYF. CDR3 DNA sequence: TGTGCCAGCAGCCGACAGCGGGGGTACGGCACAGATACGCAGTATTTT.

The V gene is TRBV28, the J gene TRBJ2-7, with D possibly TRBD1 on 5 matching bases. TRBJ2-5 matches the DNA end more closely, so the J call is doubtful. Germline-derived CDR1 and CDR2 are MDHEN and SYDVKM. The CDR3 totals 13 residues. The CDR3 bases are TGTGCCAGCAAACCCGTGGGGCGCGGGACCCAGTACTTC. Translation: CASKPVGRGTQYF.

The rearrangement links TRBV6-6 to TRBJ2-7, with 8 positions matching TRBD1. The V segment lost 4 bases and the J segment 6 bases; nucleotides outside the gene matches: 11. CDR1 and CDR2 from the germline V gene are MNHNY and SVGAGI (reference sequence). The length of the CDR3 is 15 residues. The CDR3 DNA reads as TGTGCCAGCAGTTTTAGACAGGGGATGTTAGGCGAGCAGTACTTC. Protein sequence: CASSFRQGMLGEQYF.

This clonotype has a handful of counts. This sequence joins TRBV7-2 and TRBJ2-7; a weak D match, TRBD2 (6 bases). Germline CDR1 is SGHTA and CDR2 is FQGNSA. V gave up 6 bases and J gave up 0 bases, with 12 bases separating them. The CDR3 covers 14 residues. CDR3 sequence reads: CASSRLATSYEQYF. CDR3 sequence (DNA): TGTGCCAGCAGTAGGCTAGCGACCTCCTACGAGCAGTACTTC.

The CDR3 protein is CASSEWAGQETQYF. Here the CDR3 DNA reads TGTGCCAGCAGTGAATGGGCAGGACAAGAGACCCAGTACTTC. The chain recombines TRBV25-1 with TRBJ2-5; no clear D gene. V lost 1 base, J lost 2 bases, and 8 bases lay in between. CDR3 size: 14 residues. From germline, CDR1 is MGHDK and CDR2 SYGVNS.

The genes are TRBV2 and TRBJ2-5, with 9 bases that match TRBD2. V dropped 9 bases and J dropped 2; count of bases not matched to a gene: 10. The germline V gene has CDR1 SNHLY and CDR2 FYNNEI. The CDR3 is 15 amino acids. This CDR3 reads CARQASGADQETQYF. The CDR3 nucleotides are TGTGCCAGGCAGGCTAGCGGGGCTGATCAAGAGACCCAGTACTTC.

The table lists this clonotype with a few counts. The rearrangement joins TRBV20-1 to TRBJ2-1; 10 positions match TRBD2. The length of the CDR3 is 18 residues. Germline CDR1 reads DFQATT; CDR2 reads SNEGSKA (reference sequence). The J segment lost 7 bases and the V segment lost 0 bases, leaving 15 bases of the junction unmatched. The CDR3 DNA reads TGCAGTGCTAGAGACATCAAGCGGGAGGGATATGGGGAAAATGAGCAGTTCTTC. It codes for CSARDIKREGYGENEQFF.

The chain couples TRBV18 to TRBJ1-4; 7 bases align to TRBD1. V shed 4 bases, J shed 4 bases, and the junction held 6 bases outside the gene matches. From germline, CDR1 is KGHSH and CDR2 LQKENI. The CDR3 runs 15 residues. CDR3 sequence (DNA): TGTGCCAGCTCACGGCGACAGGGAGTTAATGAAAAACTGTTTTTT. Amino acids: CASSRRQGVNEKLFF.

This clonotype appeared a few times. J is TRBJ1-1 and V is TRBV10-2; D gene uncertain. There are 11 residues in the CDR3. The V gene's germline CDR1 is WSHSY and CDR2 SAAADI. Trimming shortened V by 3 bases and J by 7 bases, and 6 bases separated the two germline ends. The CDR3 sequence is CASSEGGEAFF. For the CDR3, the DNA is TGCGCCAGCAGTGAAGGTGGTGAAGCTTTCTTT.

This chain joins TRBV7-2 and TRBJ2-7; D remains unclear. Germline assignment: CDR1 SGHTA and CDR2 FQGNSA. The CDR3 sequence is 14 residues long. Trimming stripped 0 bases from V and 2 bases from J, with 8 bases between. CDR3 residues: CASSLAVPTYEQYF. Written as DNA, the CDR3 is TGTGCCAGCAGCTTAGCGGTGCCCACCTACGAGCAGTACTTC.

This clonotype showed up just a few times. This chain uses TRBV11-2 with TRBJ1-6; no clear D gene. The CDR3 consists of 14 residues. Trimming shortened V by 0 bases and J by 17 bases, and 17 bases separated the two germline ends. In germline, CDR1 is SGHAT, CDR2 FQNNGV. The CDR3 region is CASSLEFSGEIIHF. In nucleotides, the CDR3 is TGTGCCAGCAGCTTAGAGTTTAGCGGGGAAATAATCCACTTT.

This clonotype has more than one count but fewer than ten. The rearrangement links TRBV4-1 to TRBJ1-2, with TRBD1 matching 7 bases. This CDR3 contains 18 residues. Unmatched junction bases numbered 16, after V lost 4 bases and J lost 2 bases. Germline CDR1 and CDR2: MGHRA and YSYEKL. For the CDR3, the DNA is TGCGCCAGCAGCCGACTAACCGGGACAGCTGTCGCCAACTATGGCTACACCTTC. It is translated as CASSRLTGTAVANYGYTF.

The CDR3 is CASTLSIRDQYF. The DNA of the CDR3 is TGTGCCAGCACCTTATCGATCCGGGACCAGTACTTC. V is TRBV6-4 and J is TRBJ2-4; D tentatively fits TRBD1 or TRBD2 (5 bases each). CDR1 MRHNA and CDR2 SNTAGT come from the germline V gene. This CDR3 contains 12 residues. Trimming took 7 bases from V and 13 from J, leaving 17 bases between them.

This clonotype was seen more than once but under ten times. This rearrangement joins TRBV20-1 to TRBJ2-1; no definite D call. Germline loops: CDR1 DFQATT, CDR2 SNEGSKA (reference sequence). The CDR3 runs 12 residues. V was clipped by 0 bases and J by 9 bases, with 9 bases between them. CDR3 region: CSAREPAREQFF. The CDR3 bases are TGCAGTGCTAGAGAACCTGCGCGTGAGCAGTTCTTC.

This clonotype was counted at least ten times. The rearrangement joins TRBV29-1 to TRBJ2-6; the D gene could be TRBD1 or TRBD2 (5 bases each). Germline-derived CDR1 and CDR2 are SQVTM and ANQGSEA. The CDR3 runs to 17 residues. V was cut by 1 base and J by 0 bases, with 13 bases left in between. CDR3 sequence reads: CSVEGWDGDSGANVLTF. Written as DNA, the CDR3 is TGCAGCGTTGAAGGCTGGGACGGGGACTCTGGGGCCAACGTCCTGACTTTC.

The V gene is TRBV11-2, the J gene TRBJ2-1, with TRBD2 matching over 8 bases. This CDR3 region has 15 residues. Per the germline V gene, CDR1 is SGHAT and CDR2 is FQNNGV. The V segment lost 1 base and the J segment 7 bases; nucleotides outside the gene matches: 6. CDR3 nucleotide sequence: TGTGCCAGCAGCTTAGGGGCGGGAGGAGTGAATGAGCAGTTCTTC. Translating it yields CASSLGAGGVNEQFF.

The chain employs TRBV7-9 and TRBJ2-1, with 8 bases fitting TRBD2. The CDR3 loop spans 17 amino acids. Trimming took 1 base from V and 4 from J; bases not matched to a gene: 9. The germline gives CDR1 SEHNR, CDR2 FQNEAQ (reference sequence). Written as DNA, the CDR3 is TGTGCCAGCAGCTTAGACGGGTCGGGGGGGCGGTACAATGAGCAGTTCTTC. Protein sequence: CASSLDGSGGRYNEQFF.

The chain combines TRBV7-9 with TRBJ1-2; D not certain. The CDR3 sequence is 13 residues long. In germline, CDR1 is SEHNR, CDR2 FQNEAQ (reference sequence). V was cut by 5 bases and J by 5 bases, with 12 bases left in between. The CDR3 reads CASSLTEGYGYTF. DNA for the CDR3: TGTGCCAGCAGCCTCACCGAAGGGTATGGCTACACCTTC.